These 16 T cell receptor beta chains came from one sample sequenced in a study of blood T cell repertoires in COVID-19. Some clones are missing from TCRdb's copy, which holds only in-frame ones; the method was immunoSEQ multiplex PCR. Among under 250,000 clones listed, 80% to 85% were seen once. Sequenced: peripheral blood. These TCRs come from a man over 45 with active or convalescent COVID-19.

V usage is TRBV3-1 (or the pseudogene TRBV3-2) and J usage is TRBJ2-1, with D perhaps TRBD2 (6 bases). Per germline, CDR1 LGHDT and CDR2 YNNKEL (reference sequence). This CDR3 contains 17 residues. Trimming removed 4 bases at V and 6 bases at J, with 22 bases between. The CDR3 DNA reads TGTGCCAGCAGCCTCCTATCCCTCGGGACTCCTTCCAATGAGCAGTTCTTC. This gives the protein CASSLLSLGTPSNEQFF.

The CDR3 protein is CASQVEGAYGYTF. Here the CDR3 DNA reads TGTGCCAGCCAAGTTGAGGGGGCATATGGCTACACCTTC. The chain is built from TRBV12-3 or TRBV12-4 and TRBJ1-2; 7 nucleotides line up with TRBD1. This CDR3 spans 13 amino acids. Trimming at V came to 8 bases and at J to 5 bases, leaving 8 bases not matched to a gene.

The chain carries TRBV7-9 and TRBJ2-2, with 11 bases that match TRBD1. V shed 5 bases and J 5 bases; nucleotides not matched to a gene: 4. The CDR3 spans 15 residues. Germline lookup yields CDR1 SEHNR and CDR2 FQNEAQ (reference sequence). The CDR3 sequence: CASSPGQGVTGELFF. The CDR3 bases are TGTGCCAGCAGCCCGGGACAGGGGGTGACCGGGGAGCTGTTTTTT. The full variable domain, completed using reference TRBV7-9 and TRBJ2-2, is DTGVSQNPRHKITKRGQNVTFRCDPISEHNRLYWYRQTLGQGPEFLTYFQNEAQLEKSRLLSDRFSAERPKGSFSTLEIQRTEQGDSAMYLCASSPGQGVTGELFFGEGSRLTVL.

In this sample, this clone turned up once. CDR3 loop: CAWTVADTEAFF. CDR3 DNA: TGTGCCTGGACAGTCGCCGACACTGAAGCTTTCTTT. The chain has TRBV30 and TRBJ1-1; D is ambiguous. CDR1 and CDR2 (germline): GTSNPN, SVGIG (reference sequence). V lost 4 bases and J 3 bases, leaving 9 bases between the germline ends. This CDR3 is 12 amino acids long.

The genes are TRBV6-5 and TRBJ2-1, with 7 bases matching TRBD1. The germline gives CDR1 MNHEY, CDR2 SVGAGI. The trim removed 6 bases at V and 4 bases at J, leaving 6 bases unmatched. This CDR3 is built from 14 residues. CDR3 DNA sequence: TGTGCCAGCAGCAGGGACAGTTATTACAATGAGCAGTTCTTC. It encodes CASSRDSYYNEQFF.

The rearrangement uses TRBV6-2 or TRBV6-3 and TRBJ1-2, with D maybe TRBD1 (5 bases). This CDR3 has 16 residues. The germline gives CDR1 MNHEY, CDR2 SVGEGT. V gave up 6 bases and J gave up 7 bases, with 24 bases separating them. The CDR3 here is CASSLTLGGHQRGYTF. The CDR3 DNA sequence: TGTGCCAGCAGCCTGACCCTAGGCGGACACCAACGTGGCTACACCTTC.

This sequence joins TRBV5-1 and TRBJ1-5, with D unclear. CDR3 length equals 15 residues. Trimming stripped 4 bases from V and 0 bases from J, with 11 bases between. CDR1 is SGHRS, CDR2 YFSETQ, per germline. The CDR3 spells CASSLDTYSNQPQHF. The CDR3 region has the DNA TGCGCCAGCAGCCTCGACACCTATAGCAATCAGCCCCAGCATTTT.

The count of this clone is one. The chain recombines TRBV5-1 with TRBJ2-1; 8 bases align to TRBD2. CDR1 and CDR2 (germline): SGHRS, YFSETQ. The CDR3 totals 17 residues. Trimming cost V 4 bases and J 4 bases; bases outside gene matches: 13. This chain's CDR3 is CASSPLSSGGSYNEQFF. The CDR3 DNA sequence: TGCGCCAGCAGCCCCCTTTCCAGCGGGGGAAGTTACAATGAGCAGTTCTTC. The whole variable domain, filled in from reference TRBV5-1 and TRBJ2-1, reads KAGVTQTPRYLIKTRGQQVTLSCSPISGHRSVSWYQQTPGQGLQFLFEYFSETQRNKGNFPGRFSGRQFSNSRSEMNVSTLELGDSALYLCASSPLSSGGSYNEQFFGPGTRLTVL.

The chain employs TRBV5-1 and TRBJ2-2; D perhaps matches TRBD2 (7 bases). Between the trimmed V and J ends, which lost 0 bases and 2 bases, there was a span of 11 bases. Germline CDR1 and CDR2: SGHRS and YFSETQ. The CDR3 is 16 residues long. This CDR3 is CASSLAGGGNTGELFF. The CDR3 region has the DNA TGCGCCAGCAGCTTGGCCGGCGGGGGCAACACCGGGGAGCTGTTTTTT. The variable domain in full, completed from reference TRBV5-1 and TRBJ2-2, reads KAGVTQTPRYLIKTRGQQVTLSCSPISGHRSVSWYQQTPGQGLQFLFEYFSETQRNKGNFPGRFSGRQFSNSRSEMNVSTLELGDSALYLCASSLAGGGNTGELFFGEGSRLTVL.

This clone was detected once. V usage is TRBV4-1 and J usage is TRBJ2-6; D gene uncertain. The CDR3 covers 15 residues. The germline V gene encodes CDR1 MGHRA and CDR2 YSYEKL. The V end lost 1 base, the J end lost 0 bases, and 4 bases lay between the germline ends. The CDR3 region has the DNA TGCGCCAGCAGCCAAGCGGGCTCTGGGGCCAACGTCCTGACTTTC. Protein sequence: CASSQAGSGANVLTF.

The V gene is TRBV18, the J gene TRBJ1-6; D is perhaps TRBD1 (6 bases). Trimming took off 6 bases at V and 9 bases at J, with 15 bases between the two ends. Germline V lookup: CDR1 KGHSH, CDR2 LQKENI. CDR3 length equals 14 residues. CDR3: CASSLTGNSSPLHF. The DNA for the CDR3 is TGTGCCAGCTCCCTTACAGGGAACAGTTCACCCCTCCACTTT.

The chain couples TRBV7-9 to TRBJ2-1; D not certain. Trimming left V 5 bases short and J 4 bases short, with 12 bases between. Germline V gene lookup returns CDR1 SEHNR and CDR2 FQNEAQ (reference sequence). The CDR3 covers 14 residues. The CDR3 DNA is TGTGCCAGCAGCCCCCCGATGGAGTACAATGAGCAGTTCTTC. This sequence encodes CASSPPMEYNEQFF.

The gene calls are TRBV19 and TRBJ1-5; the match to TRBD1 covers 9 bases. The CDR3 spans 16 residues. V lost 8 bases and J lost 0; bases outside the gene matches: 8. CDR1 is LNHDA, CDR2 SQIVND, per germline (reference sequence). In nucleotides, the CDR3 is TGTGCCAGTCTACGACAGGGGGGAGGTAGCAATCAGCCCCAGCATTTT. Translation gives CASLRQGGGSNQPQHF.

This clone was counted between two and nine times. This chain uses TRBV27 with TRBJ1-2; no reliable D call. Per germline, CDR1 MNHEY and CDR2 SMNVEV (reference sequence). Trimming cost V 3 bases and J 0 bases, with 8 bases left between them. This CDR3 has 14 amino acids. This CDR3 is CASSFQRPNYGYTF. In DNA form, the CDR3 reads TGTGCCAGCAGTTTTCAGCGGCCTAACTATGGCTACACCTTC.

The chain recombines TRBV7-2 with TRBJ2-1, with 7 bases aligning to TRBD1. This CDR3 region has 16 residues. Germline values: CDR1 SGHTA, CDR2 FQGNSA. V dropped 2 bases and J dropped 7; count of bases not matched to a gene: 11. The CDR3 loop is CASSLTDRAVRNEQFF. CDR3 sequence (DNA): TGTGCCAGCAGCTTAACAGACAGGGCTGTGAGGAATGAGCAGTTCTTC. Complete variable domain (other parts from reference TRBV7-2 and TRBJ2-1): GAGVSQSPSNKVTEKGKDVELRCDPISGHTALYWYRQSLGQGLEFLIYFQGNSAPDKSGLPSDRFSAERTGGSVSTLTIQRTQQEDSAVYLCASSLTDRAVRNEQFFGPGTRLTVL.

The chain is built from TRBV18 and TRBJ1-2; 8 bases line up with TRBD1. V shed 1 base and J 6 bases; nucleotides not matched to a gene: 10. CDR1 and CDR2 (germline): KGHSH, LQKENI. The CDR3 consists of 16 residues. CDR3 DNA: TGTGCCAGCTCACCACAAAGCAGGGGGCTGTGGGATGGCTACACCTTC. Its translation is CASSPQSRGLWDGYTF.